Given below is one TCR beta chain in context. Its target is not known. The table came from immunoSEQ multiplex PCR; TCRdb's copy has only in-frame clones and leaves some out. The sample lists hundreds of thousands of clones; 89% were seen once. The data stem from a study of Ad26.COV2.S vaccination and SARS-CoV-2 variants. As for the study in general: The authors gave Ad26.COV2.S intramuscularly, either once or twice 56 days apart. General study points: Following vaccination, spike-specific CD8+ and CD4+ T cell responses reportedly exhibited substantial breadth. Vaccinees showed greater spike-specific TCR breadth than placebo recipients. Non-spike TCR breadth did not differ much between vaccine and placebo recipients.

The treatment here: about 20 received Ad26.COV2.S at low or high dose, single or two shots; roughly five received placebo; per-sample allocation not given. The investigators took samples on day 63 after the first vaccine or placebo injection. This TCR was sampled from a person between 18 and 65 years old who received the Ad26.COV2.S COVID-19 vaccine or a placebo. The sample here was peripheral blood, taken in a trial of Ad26.COV2.S vaccine versus placebo.

The CDR3 reads CASSQVSAEGEQYF. The CDR3 region has the DNA TGCGCCAGCAGCCAAGTCTCGGCCGAAGGGGAGCAGTACTTC. V is TRBV4-3 and J is TRBJ2-7; unclear D gene. The CDR3 spans 14 residues. Deletions cut 1 base from V and 7 bases from J, with 14 bases between. Germline V CDR1 and CDR2: LGHNA, YSLEER.